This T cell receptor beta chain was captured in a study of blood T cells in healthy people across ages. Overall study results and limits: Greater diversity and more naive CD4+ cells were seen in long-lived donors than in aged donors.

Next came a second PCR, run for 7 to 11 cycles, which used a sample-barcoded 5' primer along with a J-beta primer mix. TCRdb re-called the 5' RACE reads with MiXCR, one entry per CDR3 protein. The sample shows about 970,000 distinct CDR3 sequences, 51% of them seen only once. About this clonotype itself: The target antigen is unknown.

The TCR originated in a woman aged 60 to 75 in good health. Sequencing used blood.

CDR3: CASSEDGVHEQYF. CDR3 in DNA: TGTGCCAGCAGTGAGGACGGGGTCCACGAGCAGTACTTC. This sequence joins TRBV25-1 and TRBJ2-7, with D possibly TRBD2 on 5 matching bases. CDR1 and CDR2 (germline): MGHDK, SYGVNS. The CDR3 consists of 13 residues. Between the trimmed V and J ends, which lost 3 bases and 5 bases, there was a span of 11 bases.